Listed below are T cell receptor beta chains from one sample, sequenced in a study of CD8 T cells in ankylosing spondylitis. Using its own MiXCR run on the 5' RACE reads, TCRdb lists one record per CDR3 protein. The table shows more than 95,000 distinct CDR3 sequences, with 8% to 10% occurring only once. Sequences were obtained from blood, either unsorted or a sorted T cell fraction (not recorded which). These receptors originate from a male donor with ankylosing spondylitis or in good health (not recorded which). CDR3s include the opening cysteine and the closing phenylalanine or tryptophan. Fields, in order: J gene, clone size, D gene, V gene, CDR3 protein, CDR3 DNA. A D gene is named only where the DNA matches it firmly. Clone size, where shown, is once, few, many, or a class for clones that have expanded.

J: TRBJ2-3
size: many
D: -
V: TRBV10-2
CDR3: CASIQGGVTDTQYF
DNA: TGCGCCAGCATTCAAGGAGGGGTCACAGATACGCAGTATTTT

J: TRBJ1-5
size: few
D: TRBD1
V: TRBV6-5
CDR3: CASSYADREWSNQPQHF
DNA: TGTGCCAGCAGTTACGCCGACAGGGAATGGAGCAATCAGCCCCAGCATTTT

J: TRBJ1-1
size: few
D: -
V: TRBV7-9
CDR3: CAISGQNTEAFF
DNA: TGTGCCATCTCGGGACAGAACACTGAAGCTTTCTTT

J: TRBJ2-1
size: few
D: -
V: TRBV7-2
CDR3: CASRELGDGNEQFF
DNA: TGTGCCAGCAGAGAACTGGGGGACGGGAATGAGCAGTTCTTC

J: TRBJ2-7
size: many
D: TRBD1
V: TRBV7-9
CDR3: CASSATGTGYEQYF
DNA: TGTGCCAGCAGCGCCACCGGGACAGGCTACGAGCAGTACTTC

J: TRBJ1-2
size: many
D: -
V: TRBV3-1
CDR3: CASSQFTGADYGYTF
DNA: TGTGCCAGCAGCCAATTCACCGGGGCGGACTATGGCTACACCTTC

J: TRBJ1-1
size: many
D: -
V: TRBV5-1
CDR3: CASSSQLANTEAFF
DNA: TGCGCCAGCAGCTCCCAGTTGGCCAACACTGAAGCTTTCTTT

J: TRBJ2-3
size: few
D: -
V: TRBV30
CDR3: CAWSKVVGTDTQYF
DNA: TGTGCCTGGAGTAAGGTGGTAGGCACAGATACGCAGTATTTT

J: TRBJ2-7
size: many
D: TRBD2
V: TRBV28
CDR3: CASSLGTSGYEQYF
DNA: TGTGCCAGCAGTTTAGGGACTAGCGGTTACGAGCAGTACTTC

J: TRBJ2-5
size: many
D: TRBD2
V: TRBV20-1
CDR3: CSAFLGGGEQETQYF
DNA: TGCAGTGCCTTCCTGGGCGGGGGGGAACAAGAGACCCAGTACTTC

J: TRBJ2-1
size: many
D: TRBD2
V: TRBV25-1
CDR3: CASSELAGGDEQFF
DNA: TGTGCCAGCAGTGAACTAGCGGGAGGAGATGAGCAGTTCTTC

J: TRBJ2-5
size: many
D: -
V: TRBV18
CDR3: CASSQALVQETQYF
DNA: TGTGCCAGCTCGCAGGCCCTCGTTCAAGAGACCCAGTACTTC

J: TRBJ2-7
size: many
D: TRBD1
V: TRBV12-3/TRBV12-4
CDR3: CASSLTGGDSEQYF
DNA: TGTGCCAGCAGTTTGACAGGGGGCGACTCCGAGCAGTACTTC

J: TRBJ1-1
size: many
D: -
V: TRBV28
CDR3: CASNTIRDWLAFF
DNA: TGTGCCAGCAACACTATACGGGATTGGTTAGCTTTCTTT

J: TRBJ2-1
size: many
D: TRBD2
V: TRBV5-6
CDR3: CASSLGVAGNEQFF
DNA: TGTGCCAGCAGCTTGGGCGTAGCGGGCAATGAGCAGTTCTTC

J: TRBJ1-1
size: many
D: -
V: TRBV10-3
CDR3: CAISRSGNTEAFF
DNA: TGTGCCATCAGTCGTTCGGGGAACACTGAAGCTTTCTTT

J: TRBJ1-1
size: many
D: -
V: TRBV7-9
CDR3: CASSGGTENTEAFF
DNA: TGTGCCAGCAGCGGCGGCACTGAGAACACTGAAGCTTTCTTT

J: TRBJ2-2
size: -
D: -
V: TRBV6-6
CDR3: CASSPTAGELFF
DNA: TGTGCCAGCAGTCCAACGGCCGGGGAGCTGTTTTTT

J: TRBJ2-2
size: many
D: TRBD2
V: TRBV12-3/TRBV12-4
CDR3: CASSFWNSWGGTGELFF
DNA: TGTGCCAGCAGTTTTTGGAACTCCTGGGGGGGGACCGGGGAGCTGTTTTTT

J: TRBJ2-1
size: many
D: -
V: TRBV5-1
CDR3: CASSLVLAEGGEQFF
DNA: TGCGCCAGCAGCTTGGTGCTAGCGGAGGGGGGTGAGCAGTTCTTC

J: TRBJ1-5
size: many
D: -
V: TRBV7-2
CDR3: CASSLSIQYYQPQHF
DNA: TGTGCCAGCAGCTTATCGATACAGTACTATCAGCCCCAGCATTTT

J: TRBJ2-5
size: many
D: -
V: TRBV7-6
CDR3: CASSATGFSETQYF
DNA: TGTGCCAGCAGCGCCACAGGGTTCTCGGAGACCCAGTACTTC

J: TRBJ2-5
size: many
D: TRBD1
V: TRBV20-1
CDR3: CSATDREETQYF
DNA: TGCAGTGCTACCGACAGGGAAGAGACCCAGTACTTC